This TCR beta chain appears in the sequencing data of a study of cytomegalovirus exposure and HLA in healthy donors. The CDR3 runs to 16 residues. Germline V lookup: CDR1 SGHKS, CDR2 YYEKEE (reference sequence). V lost 5 bases to trimming and J lost 8 bases; unmatched junction nucleotides: 15. In the PCR, 60 Vbeta and 13 Jbeta primers were used. Profiled with immunoSEQ multiplex PCR; TCRdb holds only in-frame clones, not every one. The sample includes under 150,000 clones, 70% to 85% seen only once; the top ten take about 4.2%. In this sample, this clone turned up a few times. This rearrangement joins TRBV5-5 to TRBJ2-1; 8 bases are shared with TRBD2. The receptor was derived from a middle-aged woman in good health and CMV-seropositive. What was sequenced was PBMCs. The CDR3 spells CASSLSIGRAIDEQFF. In DNA form, the CDR3 reads TGTGCCAGCAGTCTTTCTATCGGGAGGGCCATTGATGAGCAGTTCTTC.